This entry describes one T cell receptor beta chain. This sample is drawn from a study of T cell repertoires in cytomegalovirus infection. A single record per CDR3 protein comes from TCRdb applying MiXCR to the reads. The sample records some 400,000 distinct CDR3 sequences, roughly 30% being singletons. V shed 0 bases, J shed 8 bases, and the junction held 6 bases outside the gene matches. Germline CDR1 is SGHDN and CDR2 is FVKESK. CDR3 length equals 15 residues. Sequenced: PBMCs. The V call is TRBV14, the J call TRBJ1-4, with TRBD1 matching over 7 bases. This TCR was sampled from a human donor in good health (CMV status not recorded). Some clones in this sample may be carry-over from other donors' samples. CDR3 region: CASSQERPGGEKLFF. In DNA form, the CDR3 reads TGTGCCAGCAGCCAAGAAAGGCCAGGGGGAGAAAAACTGTTTTTT.